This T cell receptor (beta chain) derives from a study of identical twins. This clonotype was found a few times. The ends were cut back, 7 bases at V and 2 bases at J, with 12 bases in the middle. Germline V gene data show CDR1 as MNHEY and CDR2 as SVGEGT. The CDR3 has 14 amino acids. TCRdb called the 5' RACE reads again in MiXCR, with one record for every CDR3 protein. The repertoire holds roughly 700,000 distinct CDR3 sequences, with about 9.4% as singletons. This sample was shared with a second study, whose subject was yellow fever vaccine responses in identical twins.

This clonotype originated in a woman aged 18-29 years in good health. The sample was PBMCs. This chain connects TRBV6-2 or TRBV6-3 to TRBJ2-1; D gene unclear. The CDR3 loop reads CASMSRATYNEQFF. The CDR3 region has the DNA TGTGCCAGCATGTCACGGGCGACCTACAATGAGCAGTTCTTC.